This TCR beta chain was recovered during a study of blood T cell repertoires in COVID-19. Looking at the study overall: Spain, Italy and the United States supplied samples that represented acute and convalescent COVID-19. T cells, B-cell-depleted T cells, or PBMCs provided the cDNA or gDNA that served as material.

Original data processing: Reference gene primer amplification yielded estimated nucleated cell counts. This table comes from immunoSEQ multiplex PCR, and its TCRdb copy is limited to in-frame clones, with some not included. V and J calls and clone size are those listed in that table; D and trimming were worked out from the DNA. The sample comprises 70,000 to 95,000 clones, 89% of which are singletons, and approximately 5.6% rests with the top ten. The CDR3 totals 13 residues. Germline assignment: CDR1 SGHTA and CDR2 FQGNSA. V was trimmed by 5 bases and J by 4 bases, leaving 9 bases between them. This TCR derives from a woman of 80 years or more with active COVID-19. The V gene is TRBV7-2, the J gene TRBJ1-5, with a tentative D call TRBD1 (6 bases). Material: peripheral blood. The CDR3 spells CASSLQGNQPQHF. The CDR3 region has the DNA TGTGCCAGCAGCCTACAGGGAAATCAGCCCCAGCATTTT.